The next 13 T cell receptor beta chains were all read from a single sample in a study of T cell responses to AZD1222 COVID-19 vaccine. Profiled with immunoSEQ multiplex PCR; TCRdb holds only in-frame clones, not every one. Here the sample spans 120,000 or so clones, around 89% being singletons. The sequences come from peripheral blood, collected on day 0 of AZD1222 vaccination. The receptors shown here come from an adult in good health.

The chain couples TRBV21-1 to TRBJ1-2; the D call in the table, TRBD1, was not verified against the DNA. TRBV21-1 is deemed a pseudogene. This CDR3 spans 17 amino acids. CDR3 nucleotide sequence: TGTGCCAGCAGCAAGCCGATGGACAGGCCGCCTTTCTATGGCTACACCTTC. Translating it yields CASSKPMDRPPFYGYTF.

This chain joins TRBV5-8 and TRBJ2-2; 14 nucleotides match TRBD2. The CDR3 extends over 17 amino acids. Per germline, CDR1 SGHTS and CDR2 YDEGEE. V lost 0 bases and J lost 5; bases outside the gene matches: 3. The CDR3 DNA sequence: TGTGCCAGCAGCTTGGGGCGGACTAGCGGGAGGACCGGGGAGCTGTTTTTT. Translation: CASSLGRTSGRTGELFF. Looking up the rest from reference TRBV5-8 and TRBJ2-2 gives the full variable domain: EAGVTQSPTHLIKTRGQQATLRCSPISGHTSVYWYQQALGLGLQFLLWYDEGEERNRGNFPPRFSGRQFPNYSSELNVNALELEDSALYLCASSLGRTSGRTGELFFGEGSRLTVL.

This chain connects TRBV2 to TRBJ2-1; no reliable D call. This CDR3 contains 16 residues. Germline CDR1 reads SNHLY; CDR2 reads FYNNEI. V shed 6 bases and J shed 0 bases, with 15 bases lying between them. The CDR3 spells CASSYELENSYNEQFF. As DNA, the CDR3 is TGTGCCAGCAGCTATGAACTCGAAAACTCCTACAATGAGCAGTTCTTC.

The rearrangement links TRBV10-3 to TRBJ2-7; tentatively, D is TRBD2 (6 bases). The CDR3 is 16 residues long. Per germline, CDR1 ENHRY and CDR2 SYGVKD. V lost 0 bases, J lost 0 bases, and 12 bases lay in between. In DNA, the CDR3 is TGTGCCATCAGTGAGTCTGGCTTCGGGAGCTCCTACGAGCAGTACTTC. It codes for CAISESGFGSSYEQYF.

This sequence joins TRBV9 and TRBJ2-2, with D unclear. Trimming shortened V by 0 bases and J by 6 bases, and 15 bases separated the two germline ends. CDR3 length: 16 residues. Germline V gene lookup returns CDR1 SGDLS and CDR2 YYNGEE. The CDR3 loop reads CASSVVVFSSPGELFF. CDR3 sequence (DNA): TGTGCCAGCAGCGTAGTTGTGTTTTCTTCTCCCGGGGAGCTGTTTTTT.

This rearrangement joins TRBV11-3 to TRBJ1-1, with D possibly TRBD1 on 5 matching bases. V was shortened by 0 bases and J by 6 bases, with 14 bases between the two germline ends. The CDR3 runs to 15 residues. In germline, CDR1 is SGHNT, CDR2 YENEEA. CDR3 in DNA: TGTGCCAGCAGCTTAGATCGGCGGCAGGGTTCTGAAGCTTTCTTT. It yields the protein CASSLDRRQGSEAFF.

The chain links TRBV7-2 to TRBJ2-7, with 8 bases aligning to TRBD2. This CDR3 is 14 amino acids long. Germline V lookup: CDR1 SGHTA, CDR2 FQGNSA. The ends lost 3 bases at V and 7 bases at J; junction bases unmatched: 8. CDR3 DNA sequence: TGTGCCAGCAGCTTTAGCGGGAACGGGGCTGAGCAGTACTTC. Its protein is CASSFSGNGAEQYF.

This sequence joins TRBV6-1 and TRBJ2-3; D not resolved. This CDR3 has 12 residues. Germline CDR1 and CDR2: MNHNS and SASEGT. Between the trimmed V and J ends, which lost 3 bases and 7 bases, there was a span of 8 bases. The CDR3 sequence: CASSDSSYTQYF. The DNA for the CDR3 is TGTGCCAGCAGTGATTCTTCCTATACGCAGTATTTT.

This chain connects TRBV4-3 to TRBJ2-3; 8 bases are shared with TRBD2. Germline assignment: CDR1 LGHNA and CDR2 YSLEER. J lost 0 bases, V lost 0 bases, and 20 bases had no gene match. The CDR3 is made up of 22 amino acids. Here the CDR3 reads CASSQERGGKRVAGHSTDTQYF. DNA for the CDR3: TGCGCCAGCAGCCAAGAGCGTGGGGGCAAACGTGTAGCGGGACATAGCACAGATACGCAGTATTTT.

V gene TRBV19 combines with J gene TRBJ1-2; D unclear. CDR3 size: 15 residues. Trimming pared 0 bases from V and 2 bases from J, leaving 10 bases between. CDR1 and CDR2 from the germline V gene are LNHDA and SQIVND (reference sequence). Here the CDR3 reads CASSIDRQQNYGYTF. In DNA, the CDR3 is TGTGCCAGTAGTATAGATCGACAACAGAACTATGGCTACACCTTC.

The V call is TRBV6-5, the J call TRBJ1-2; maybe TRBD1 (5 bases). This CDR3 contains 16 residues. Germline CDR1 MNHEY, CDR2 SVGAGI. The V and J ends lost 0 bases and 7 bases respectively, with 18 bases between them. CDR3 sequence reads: CASSYSNPQGPIGYTF. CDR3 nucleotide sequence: TGTGCCAGCAGTTACTCGAACCCGCAGGGCCCTATTGGCTACACCTTC.

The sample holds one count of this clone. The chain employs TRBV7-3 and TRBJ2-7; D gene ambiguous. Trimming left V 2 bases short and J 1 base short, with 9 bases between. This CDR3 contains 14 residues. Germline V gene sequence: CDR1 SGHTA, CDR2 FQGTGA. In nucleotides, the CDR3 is TGTGCCAGCAGCTTACTCCCGATGTCCTACGAGCAGTACTTC. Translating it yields CASSLLPMSYEQYF.

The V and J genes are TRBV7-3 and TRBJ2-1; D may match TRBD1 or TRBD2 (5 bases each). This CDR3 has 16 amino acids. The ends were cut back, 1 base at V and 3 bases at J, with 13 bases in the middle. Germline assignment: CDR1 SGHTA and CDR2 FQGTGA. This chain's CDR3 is CASSLNPGPVYNEQFF. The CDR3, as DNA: TGTGCCAGCAGCTTAAACCCGGGACCAGTCTACAATGAGCAGTTCTTC.